The source of this T cell receptor (beta chain) is a study of CD4+ T cells in melanoma (dated by TCRdb to between 2021 and 2024). Study-level background: The study examined neoantigen-specific CD4+ T cells in human melanoma.

The method behind the library was the immunoSEQ multiplex PCR assay. TCRdb took over this immuneACCESS table, retaining in-frame rearrangements with V and J assigned. Such tables are incomplete; in checked studies, under half of the missing clones stem from an unresolved V gene, and the remainder is unexplained. The sample records about 11,000 clones, about 72% of which are singletons. The top ten clones comprise 11% to 15% of the sample. Donors were patients with melanoma. Of note for this clone: Its antigen specificity is not known. No clone much larger than this one lies a single base away; base qualities are absent.

Spanning cysteine to phenylalanine, the CDR3 consists of 16 amino acids. Left in the record is the CDR3 DNA by itself, 48 bases read in frame from the first base. Trimming at the junction amounts to 2 bases on V and 2 bases on J, and the germline ends lie 16 bases apart. From a lookup of the germline V gene, CDR1 and CDR2 are MNHEY and SVGAGI. Overall study outcomes, separate from this receptor: Diverse differentiation states were reported to be shown by neoantigen-specific CD4+ T cells in melanoma. Neoantigen-specific CD4+ T cells were reported to be correlated with the function of CD8+ T cells, macrophages and B cells.

This TCR came from a human donor with melanoma. This chain joins TRBV6-5 to TRBJ2-7; TRBD1 is a weak D gene call, 5 bases matching. Sequenced input: cells from a culture (not recorded whether cultured in vitro). The CDR3 amino acid sequence is: CASSYGAPDSTYEQYF. The nucleotide sequence is TGTGCCAGCAGTTACGGGGCCCCCGACAGCACCTACGAGCAGTACTTC.